This T cell receptor beta chain came from a study of T cells in Graves' hyperthyroidism and ophthalmopathy. RNA transcripts provided the source from which TCR beta CDR3 regions were amplified. The HTBI primer set drove a first-round RT-PCR of the TCR CDR3. Via MiXCR, TCRdb re-called the multiplex PCR reads, giving one row per CDR3 protein. The sample consists of fewer than 250,000 distinct CDR3 sequences, over 20% of them appearing once. This clonotype has a count of ten or more. Active moderate-to-severe ophthalmopathy, Clinical Activity Score at least 3, NOSPECS at least 4, under 3 months' duration. Criteria for exclusion of patients were uncontrolled infection, other autoimmune disease, pregnancy or lactation. With 7 bases clipped from V and 1 base from J, the junction kept 5 bases outside the gene matches. The germline CDR1 and CDR2 sequences are MNHEY and SMNVEV (reference sequence). CDR3 length: 14 amino acids.

The gene calls are TRBV27 and TRBJ2-5; 8 bases match TRBD2. The clonotype comes from a middle-aged woman with Graves' ophthalmopathy. The sequenced sample was blood. CDR3 amino acids: CASTGLGGQETQYF. The CDR3, as DNA: TGTGCCAGCACGGGACTAGGTGGCCAAGAGACCCAGTACTTC.